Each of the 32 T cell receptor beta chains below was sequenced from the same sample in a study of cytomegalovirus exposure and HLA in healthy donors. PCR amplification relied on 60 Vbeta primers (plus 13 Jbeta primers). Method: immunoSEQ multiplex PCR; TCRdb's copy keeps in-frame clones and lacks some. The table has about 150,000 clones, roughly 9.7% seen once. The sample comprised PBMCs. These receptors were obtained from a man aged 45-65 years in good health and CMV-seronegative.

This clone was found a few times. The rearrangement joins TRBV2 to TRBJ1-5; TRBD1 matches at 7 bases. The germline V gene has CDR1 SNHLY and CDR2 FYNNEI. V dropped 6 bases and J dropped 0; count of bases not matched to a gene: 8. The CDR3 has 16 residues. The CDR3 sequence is CASSYEGQPSNQPQHF. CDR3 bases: TGTGCCAGCAGCTATGAGGGACAGCCTAGCAATCAGCCCCAGCATTTT.

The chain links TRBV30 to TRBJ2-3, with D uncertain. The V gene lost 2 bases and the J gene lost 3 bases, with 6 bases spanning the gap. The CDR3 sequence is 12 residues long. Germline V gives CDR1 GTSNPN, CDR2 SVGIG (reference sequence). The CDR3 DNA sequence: TGTGCCTGGAGTATCGGGACAGATACGCAGTATTTT. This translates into CAWSIGTDTQYF.

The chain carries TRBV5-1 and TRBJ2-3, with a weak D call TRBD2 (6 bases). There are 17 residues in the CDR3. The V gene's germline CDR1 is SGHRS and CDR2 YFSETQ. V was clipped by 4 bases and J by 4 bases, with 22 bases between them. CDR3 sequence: CASSERKGTPSPDTQYF. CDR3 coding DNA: TGCGCCAGCAGCGAGCGAAAAGGGACTCCTAGTCCAGATACGCAGTATTTT.

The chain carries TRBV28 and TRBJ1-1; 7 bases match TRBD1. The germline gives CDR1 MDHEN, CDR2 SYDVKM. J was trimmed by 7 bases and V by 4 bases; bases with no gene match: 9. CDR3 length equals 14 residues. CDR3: CASSYTGARVEAFF. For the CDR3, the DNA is TGTGCCAGCAGTTATACAGGGGCGAGGGTTGAAGCTTTCTTT. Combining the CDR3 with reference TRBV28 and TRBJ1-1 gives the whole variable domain DVKVTQSSRYLVKRTGEKVFLECVQDMDHENMFWYRQDPGLGLRLIYFSYDVKMKEKGDIPEGYSVSREKKERFSLILESASTNQTSMYLCASSYTGARVEAFFGQGTRLTVV.

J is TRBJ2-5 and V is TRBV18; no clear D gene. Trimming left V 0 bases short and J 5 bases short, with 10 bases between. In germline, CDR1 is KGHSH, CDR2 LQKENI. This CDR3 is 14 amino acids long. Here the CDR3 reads CASSPPLRVETQYF. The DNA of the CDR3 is TGTGCCAGCTCACCACCACTGCGCGTTGAGACCCAGTACTTC.

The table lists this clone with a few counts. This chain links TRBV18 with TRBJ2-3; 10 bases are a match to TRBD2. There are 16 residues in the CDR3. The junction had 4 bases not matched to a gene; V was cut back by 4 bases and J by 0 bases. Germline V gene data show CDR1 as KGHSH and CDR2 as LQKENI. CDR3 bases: TGTGCCAGCTCACTAGGACTAGCGGCTAGCACAGATACGCAGTATTTT. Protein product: CASSLGLAASTDTQYF.

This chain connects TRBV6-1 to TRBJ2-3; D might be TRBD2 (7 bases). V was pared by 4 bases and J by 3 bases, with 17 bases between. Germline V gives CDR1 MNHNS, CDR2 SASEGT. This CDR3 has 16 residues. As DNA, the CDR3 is TGTGCCAGCAGTGCGTCGGGGAGGGGGGTAACAGATACGCAGTATTTT. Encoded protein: CASSASGRGVTDTQYF.

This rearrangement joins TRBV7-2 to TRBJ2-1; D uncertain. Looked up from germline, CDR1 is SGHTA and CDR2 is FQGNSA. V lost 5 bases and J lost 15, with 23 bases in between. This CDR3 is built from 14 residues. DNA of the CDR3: TGTGCCAGCAGCCCTTCGGCCCTAGTTAATCGGTGGTTCTTC. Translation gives CASSPSALVNRWFF.

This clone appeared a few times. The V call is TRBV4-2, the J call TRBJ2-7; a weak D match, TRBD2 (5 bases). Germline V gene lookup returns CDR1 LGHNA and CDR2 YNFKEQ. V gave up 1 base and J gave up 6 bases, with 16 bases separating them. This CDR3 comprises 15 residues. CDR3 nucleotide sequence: TGTGCCAGCAGCCAAGCAGAGGGATACGCGGGCGAGCAGTACTTC. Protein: CASSQAEGYAGEQYF.

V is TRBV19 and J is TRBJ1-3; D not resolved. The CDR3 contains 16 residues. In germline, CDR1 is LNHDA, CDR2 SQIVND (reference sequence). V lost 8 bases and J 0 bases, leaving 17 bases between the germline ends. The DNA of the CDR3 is TGTGCCAGTCTCCTGAGGGCAGGACCCTCTGGAAACACCATATATTTT. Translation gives CASLLRAGPSGNTIYF. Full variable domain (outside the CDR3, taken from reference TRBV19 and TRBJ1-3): DGGITQSPKYLFRKEGQNVTLSCEQNLNHDAMYWYRQDPGQGLRLIYYSQIVNDFQKGDIAEGYSVSREKKESFPLTVTSAQKNPTAFYLCASLLRAGPSGNTIYFGEGSWLTVV.

CDR3 bases: TGTGCCAGCTCACCAGAGCCGGGCAGGGTGGGCTCACCCCTCCACTTT. This encodes CASSPEPGRVGSPLHF. The chain links TRBV18 to TRBJ1-6; tentatively, D is TRBD1 (5 bases). CDR1 is KGHSH, CDR2 LQKENI, per germline. The length of the CDR3 is 16 residues. With 2 bases removed from V and 10 bases from J, the gap between germline ends came to 18 bases.

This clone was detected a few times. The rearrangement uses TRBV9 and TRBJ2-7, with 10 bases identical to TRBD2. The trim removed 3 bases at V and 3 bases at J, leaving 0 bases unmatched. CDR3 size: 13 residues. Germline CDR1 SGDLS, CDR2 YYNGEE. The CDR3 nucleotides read TGTGCCAGCAGCGGGACTAGCGGCTACGAGCAGTACTTC. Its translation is CASSGTSGYEQYF.

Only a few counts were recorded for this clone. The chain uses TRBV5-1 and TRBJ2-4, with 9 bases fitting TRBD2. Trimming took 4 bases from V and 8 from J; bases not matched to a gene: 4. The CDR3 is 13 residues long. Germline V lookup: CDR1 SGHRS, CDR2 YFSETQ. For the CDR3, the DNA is TGCGCCAGCAGCCCGCGGGGGGGACACATTCAGTACTTC. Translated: CASSPRGGHIQYF.

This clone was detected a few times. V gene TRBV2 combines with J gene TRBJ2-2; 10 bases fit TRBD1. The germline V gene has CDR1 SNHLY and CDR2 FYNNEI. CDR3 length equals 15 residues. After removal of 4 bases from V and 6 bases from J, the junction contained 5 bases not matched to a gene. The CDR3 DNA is TGTGCCAGCAGTGGGGGACAGGGGTGGGCCGGGGAGCTGTTTTTT. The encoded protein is CASSGGQGWAGELFF.

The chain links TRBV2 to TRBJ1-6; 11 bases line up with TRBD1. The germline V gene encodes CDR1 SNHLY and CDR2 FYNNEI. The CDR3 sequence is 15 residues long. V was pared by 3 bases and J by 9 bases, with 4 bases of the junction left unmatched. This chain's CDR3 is CASSESGTGGSPLHF. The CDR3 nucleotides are TGTGCCAGCAGTGAGTCGGGGACAGGGGGTTCACCCCTCCACTTT.

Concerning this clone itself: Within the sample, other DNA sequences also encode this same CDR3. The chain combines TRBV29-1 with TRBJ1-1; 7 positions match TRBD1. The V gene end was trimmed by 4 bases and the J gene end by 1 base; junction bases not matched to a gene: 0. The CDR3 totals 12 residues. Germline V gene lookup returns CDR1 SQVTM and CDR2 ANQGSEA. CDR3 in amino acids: CSVGTGNTEAFF. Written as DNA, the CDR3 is TGCAGCGTTGGGACAGGGAACACTGAAGCTTTCTTT.

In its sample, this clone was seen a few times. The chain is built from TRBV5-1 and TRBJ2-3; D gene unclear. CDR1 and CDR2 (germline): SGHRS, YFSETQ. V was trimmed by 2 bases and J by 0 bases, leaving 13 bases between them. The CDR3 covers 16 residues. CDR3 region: CASSFVRSPSTDTQYF. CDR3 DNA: TGCGCCAGCAGCTTCGTACGTAGCCCTAGCACAGATACGCAGTATTTT.

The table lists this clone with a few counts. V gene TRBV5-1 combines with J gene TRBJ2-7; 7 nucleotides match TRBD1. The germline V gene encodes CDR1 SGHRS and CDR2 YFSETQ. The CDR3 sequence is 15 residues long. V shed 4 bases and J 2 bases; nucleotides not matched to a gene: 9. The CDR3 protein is CASSEQGSFTYEQYF. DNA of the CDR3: TGCGCCAGCAGCGAACAGGGGTCCTTTACCTACGAGCAGTACTTC.

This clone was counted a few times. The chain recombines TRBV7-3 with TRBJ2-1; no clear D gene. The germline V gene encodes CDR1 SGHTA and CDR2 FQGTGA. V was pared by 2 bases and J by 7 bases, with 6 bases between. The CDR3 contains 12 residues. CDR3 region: CASSLSRNEQFF. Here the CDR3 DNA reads TGTGCCAGCAGCTTATCTAGGAATGAGCAGTTCTTC.

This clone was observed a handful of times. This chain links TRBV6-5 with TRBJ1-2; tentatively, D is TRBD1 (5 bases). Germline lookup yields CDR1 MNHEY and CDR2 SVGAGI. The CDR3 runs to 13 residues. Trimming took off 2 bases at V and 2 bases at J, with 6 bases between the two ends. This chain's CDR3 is CASSYDRNYGYTF. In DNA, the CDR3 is TGTGCCAGCAGTTACGACAGAAACTATGGCTACACCTTC.

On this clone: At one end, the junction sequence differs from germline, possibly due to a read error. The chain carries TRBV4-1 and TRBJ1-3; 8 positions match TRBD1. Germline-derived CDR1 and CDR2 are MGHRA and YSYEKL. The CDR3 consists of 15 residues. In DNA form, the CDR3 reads TGCGCCAGCAGTGGGACAGGTGTATATGGACACACCATATATTTT. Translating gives CASSGTGVYGHTIYF.

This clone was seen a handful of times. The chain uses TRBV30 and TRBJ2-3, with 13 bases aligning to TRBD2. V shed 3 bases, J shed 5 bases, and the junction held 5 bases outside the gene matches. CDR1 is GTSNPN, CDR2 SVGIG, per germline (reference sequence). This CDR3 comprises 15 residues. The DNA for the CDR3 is TGTGCCTGGAGGGGACTAGCGGGGTGGGGAGATACGCAGTATTTT. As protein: CAWRGLAGWGDTQYF.

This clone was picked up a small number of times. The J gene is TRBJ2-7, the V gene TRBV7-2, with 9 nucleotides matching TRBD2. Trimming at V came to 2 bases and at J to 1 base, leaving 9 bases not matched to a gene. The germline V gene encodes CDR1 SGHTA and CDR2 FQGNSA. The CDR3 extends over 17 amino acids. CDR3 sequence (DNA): TGTGCCAGCAGCTTAACGGGGCTAGCGGGAACGTCCTACGAGCAGTACTTC. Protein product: CASSLTGLAGTSYEQYF.

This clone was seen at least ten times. CDR3 nucleotides: TGTGCCAGCATTGGGCAGGGGGCGTACAATGAGCAGTTCTTC. Residues: CASIGQGAYNEQFF. V gene TRBV27 combines with J gene TRBJ2-1; 8 nucleotides line up with TRBD1. Per germline, CDR1 MNHEY and CDR2 SMNVEV (reference sequence). V shed 7 bases, J shed 4 bases, and the junction held 6 bases outside the gene matches. This CDR3 comprises 14 residues.

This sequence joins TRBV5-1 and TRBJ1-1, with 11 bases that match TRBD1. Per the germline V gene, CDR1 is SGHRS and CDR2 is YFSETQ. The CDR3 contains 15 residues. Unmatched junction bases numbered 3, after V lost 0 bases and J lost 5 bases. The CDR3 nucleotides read TGCGCCAGCAGCTTGGTAGGGGACAGGGGGACTGAAGCTTTCTTT. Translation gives CASSLVGDRGTEAFF.

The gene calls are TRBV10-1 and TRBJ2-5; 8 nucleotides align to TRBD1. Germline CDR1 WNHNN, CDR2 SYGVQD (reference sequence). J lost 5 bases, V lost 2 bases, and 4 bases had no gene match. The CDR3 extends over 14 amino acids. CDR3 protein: CASSERTGRETQYF. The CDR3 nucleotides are TGCGCCAGCAGTGAGAGGACAGGGAGGGAGACCCAGTACTTC.

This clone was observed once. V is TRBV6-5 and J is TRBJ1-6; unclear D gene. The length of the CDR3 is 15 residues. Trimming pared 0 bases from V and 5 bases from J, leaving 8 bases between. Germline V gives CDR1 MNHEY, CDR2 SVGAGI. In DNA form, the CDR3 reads TGTGCCAGCAGTTACTCTAACAGAGATAATTCACCCCTCCACTTT. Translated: CASSYSNRDNSPLHF.

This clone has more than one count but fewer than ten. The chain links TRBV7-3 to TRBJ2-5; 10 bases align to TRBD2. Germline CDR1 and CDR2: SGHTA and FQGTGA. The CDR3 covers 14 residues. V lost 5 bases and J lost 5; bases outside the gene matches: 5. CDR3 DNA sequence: TGTGCCAGCAGCCCTAGCGGGAGCGGGGAGACCCAGTACTTC. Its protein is CASSPSGSGETQYF.

CDR3 sequence: CAWKTGVNTGELFF. CDR3 DNA sequence: TGTGCCTGGAAAACAGGGGTGAACACCGGGGAGCTGTTTTTT. This chain links TRBV30 with TRBJ2-2, with 7 bases that match TRBD1. J gave up 1 base and V 4 bases, and 3 bases lay outside the gene matches. Germline V gene sequence: CDR1 GTSNPN, CDR2 SVGIG (reference sequence). The CDR3 covers 14 residues.

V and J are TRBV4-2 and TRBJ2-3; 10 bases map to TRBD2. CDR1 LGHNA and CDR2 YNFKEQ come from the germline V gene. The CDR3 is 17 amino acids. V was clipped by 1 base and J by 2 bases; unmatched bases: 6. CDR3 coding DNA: TGTGCCAGCAGCCAAGGAGGAGCGGGGGGGCTCACAGATACGCAGTATTTT. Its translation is CASSQGGAGGLTDTQYF.

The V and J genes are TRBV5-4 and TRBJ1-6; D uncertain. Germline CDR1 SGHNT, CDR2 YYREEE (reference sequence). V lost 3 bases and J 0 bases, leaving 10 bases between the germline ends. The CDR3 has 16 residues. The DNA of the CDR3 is TGTGCCAGCAGCTACTTACAGAGCTCCTATAATTCACCCCTCCACTTT. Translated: CASSYLQSSYNSPLHF.

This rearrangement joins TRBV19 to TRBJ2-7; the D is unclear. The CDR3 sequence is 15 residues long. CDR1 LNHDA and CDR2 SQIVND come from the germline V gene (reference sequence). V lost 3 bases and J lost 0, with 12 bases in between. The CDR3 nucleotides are TGTGCCAGTAGTATCCGGCGGCCTCTCTCCTACGAGCAGTACTTC. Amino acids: CASSIRRPLSYEQYF. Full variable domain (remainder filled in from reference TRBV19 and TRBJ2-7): DGGITQSPKYLFRKEGQNVTLSCEQNLNHDAMYWYRQDPGQGLRLIYYSQIVNDFQKGDIAEGYSVSREKKESFPLTVTSAQKNPTAFYLCASSIRRPLSYEQYFGPGTRLTVT.